The entry below describes one TCR beta chain. This clonotype was seen ten or more times. Its antigen has not been determined. Base qualities are not at hand, and no much larger clone is one base apart. These reads were obtained on an Illumina NovaSeq 6000. Using 5'RACE with constant-segment primers, TCRalpha and TCRbeta cDNA libraries were constructed, with sample barcodes and unique molecular identifiers added in the process. Trizol reagent was used to extract RNA from every sample. Libraries were amplified in two PCR steps, with a second sample barcode and Illumina TruSeq adapters added in the second step. Sequencing of libraries was performed on an Illumina NovaSeq with 2 x 150 bp paired-end reads. The original methods were these. Demultiplexing of reads and collapsing into UMI-guided consensus sequences were performed with migec v1.2.7. With mixcr v2.1.11, UMI consensuses were aligned to TRA and TRB V and J templates and assembled into clonotypes. A clonotype was counted as expanded or contracted only if both edgeR and NoisET called the change significant, with noise models trained on biological replicates. For edgeR calls, the cutoffs were a false discovery rate-adjusted p below 0.01 and a log2 fold-change threshold of 1. As an exploratory analysis of dynamics, max-normalized trajectories of the 1000 most abundant clonotypes were examined with PCA combined with hierarchical clustering. Separately sequenced CD4+ and CD8+ repertoires were used to assign the CD4 or CD8 phenotype of responding clones. TCRdb's own reprocessing of the public reads used fastp at Q25 and MiXCR and kept productive beta chains. CDR3 protein sequences are deduplicated, and each keeps its most common genes and DNA. TCRdb, not the original authors, processed these V and J calls. Counted in this sample were about 470,000 distinct CDR3 sequences; around a quarter of them appeared once. The ten biggest clones cover around 12% of the sample.

This entry comes from a study of T-cell memory formation after mild COVID-19 (dated by TCRdb to the early 2020s). General notes on the study: TCR sequence clusters from the two donors were found to be largely donor specific. Longitudinal TCRalpha and TCRbeta repertoire sequencing tracked T-cell clones expanding and contracting after mild COVID-19 in a couple of donors. The cohort was made up of two young adult volunteers, one female and one male, who were previously healthy. Broad study findings and their caveats: Contracting CD4+ clones appeared mostly in the CM and EM memory subsets, whereas CD8+ clones were enriched in EMRA. The second-wave clones that peaked on day 37 were not confirmed to be SARS-CoV-2 specific. Clones that contracted from day 15 to 85 showed balanced CD4/CD8 phenotypes, whereas a second wave of clones that expanded from day 15 to 37 leaned towards CD4+. The study included only two mild cases, and larger cohorts that include severe cases with pre-infection samples were judged to be necessary. The detection of some responding clones in pre-infection memory suggests that pre-existing cross-reactive memory T cells joined the SARS-CoV-2 response.

Ficoll-Paque density gradient centrifugation was used to isolate PBMCs. CDR1 and CDR2 (SGHKS, YYEKEE) derive from the germline V gene (reference sequence). Its CDR3 holds 17 amino acids, cysteine through phenylalanine. Here the CDR3 DNA is all that survives: 51 bases in frame from base 1. Trimming takes 3 bases from V and 1 base from J, and the germline ends sit 14 bases apart. This TCR was sampled from an adult woman who had mild COVID-19 (a few samples of this study predate the infection). The sample titles of this study are shuffled in the database, so cell type and time point are left out; the donor was told from shared clones. Sample: PBMCs or a T cell subset sorted from them (not recorded which). The sequence is built from TRBV5-5 and TRBJ2-6, with an unclear D gene assignment. The DNA is as follows: TGTGCCAGCAGCTCGGACGGCAGATTATCTGGGGCCAACGTCCTGACTTTC. It encodes CASSSDGRLSGANVLTF.